A selection of T cell receptor beta chains follows, all from one sample in a study of T cell responses to AZD1222 COVID-19 vaccine. Produced via immunoSEQ multiplex PCR; TCRdb's table is partial and in-frame only. The sample contains 95,000 to 110,000 clones, 80% to 90% of which appear only once. The specimen comprised peripheral blood, sampled on day 0 of AZD1222 vaccination. The origin of the receptors is an adult in good health. The CDR3 runs from the conserved cysteine through the conserved F or W. Each record gives: J gene, D gene, CDR3 length, V gene, clone size, CDR3 DNA, CDR3 protein. D genes are given only for firm matches. Expanded clones are given a class, and other clones once, few, many or no size at all.

TRBJ1-1,TRBD1,13,TRBV10-3,-,TGTGCCATCATTCCGGGACAGGGCACTGAAGCTTTCTTT,CAIIPGQGTEAFF
TRBJ2-3,-,14,TRBV30,-,TGTGCCTGGAAGACGGGACTGCACATGAATACGCAGTATTTT,CAWKTGLHMNTQYF
TRBJ2-7,-,18,TRBV5-3,-,TGTGCCAGAAGTTTCATAGGGGGGAGCGGTGAACCCAACTACGAGCAGTACTTC,CARSFIGGSGEPNYEQYF
TRBJ2-7,-,14,TRBV10-3,-,TGTGCCATCAGTGAGTCAGGGGCGAGGGCCGAGCAGTACTTC,CAISESGARAEQYF
TRBJ1-3,-,17,TRBV7-9,-,TGTGCCGGGGGCTCCGGGACCCTAAGCGTCTTTGGAAACACCATATATTTT,CAGGSGTLSVFGNTIYF
TRBJ2-1,-,14,TRBV11-2,-,TGTGCCAGCAGCTTAGCCAGCTCCTACAATGAGCAGTTCTTC,CASSLASSYNEQFF
TRBJ2-7,-,14,TRBV2,once,TGTGCCAGCAGTGCTAGCAGGCAGGATTACGAGCAGTACTTC,CASSASRQDYEQYF
TRBJ2-7,TRBD1,15,TRBV7-9,-,TGTGCCAGCAGCTCATCCGGGACAGGGGTCTACGAGCAGTACTTC,CASSSSGTGVYEQYF
TRBJ2-5,-,13,TRBV10-3,once,TGTGCCATCAAAGGCAGGGGGGGAGAGACCCAGTACTTC,CAIKGRGGETQYF
TRBJ1-3,-,15,TRBV30,-,TGTGCCTGGAGTCCCTGGACAGTCTCTGGAAACACCATATATTTT,CAWSPWTVSGNTIYF
TRBJ1-6,-,14,TRBV6-2/TRBV6-3,-,TGTGCCAGCAGTTACCGGGAGGTGGGAGAACCCCTCCACTTT,CASSYREVGEPLHF
TRBJ2-2,-,15,TRBV7-9,-,TGTGCCAGCAGCTTAGTGAGTCTTTCCCCCGGGGAGCTGTTTTTT,CASSLVSLSPGELFF
TRBJ1-6,TRBD1,15,TRBV10-2,few,TGCGCCAGCAGACAGGGGGCGTCCTATAATTCACCCCTCCACTTT,CASRQGASYNSPLHF
TRBJ1-1,-,13,TRBV28,-,TGTGCCAGCAGTGGACAGAAGAACACTGAAGCTTTCTTT,CASSGQKNTEAFF
TRBJ2-1,TRBD1,12,TRBV24-1,once,TGTGCCGTCGGACAGGTCTACAATGAGCAGTTCTTC,CAVGQVYNEQFF
TRBJ1-5,-,18,TRBV14,-,TGTGCCAGCAGCAAAACCGGGACGGCAACAGATAGCAATCAGCCCCAGCATTTT,CASSKTGTATDSNQPQHF
TRBJ2-1,TRBD2,16,TRBV4-3,once,TGCGCCAGCAGCCAAGATTTGGCGGGGGTATACAATGAGCAGTTCTTC,CASSQDLAGVYNEQFF
TRBJ1-2,-,15,TRBV7-3,-,TGTGCCAGCAGTCGCCTTCCAGGGATAGGAGGTGGCTACACCTTC,CASSRLPGIGGGYTF
TRBJ2-7,-,13,TRBV24-1,-,TGTGCCACCAGTGAGGGGGGCCGATACGAGCAGTACTTC,CATSEGGRYEQYF
TRBJ2-1,TRBD1,16,TRBV5-1,-,TGCGCCAGCAGCTTGGGGGACAGGGAGGACTACAATGAGCAGTTCTTC,CASSLGDREDYNEQFF
TRBJ1-2,-,13,TRBV19,-,TGTGCCAGTAGTATAGACAGCAACTATGGCTACACCTTC,CASSIDSNYGYTF
TRBJ2-3,TRBD2,15,TRBV6-5,-,TGTGCCAGCAGTCACGGGGGGGCATCGGCGGATACGCAGTATTTT,CASSHGGASADTQYF
TRBJ1-1,-,13,TRBV19,-,TGTGCCAGTAGTACTCTACAGGGCACTGAAGCTTTCTTT,CASSTLQGTEAFF
TRBJ1-5,-,13,TRBV5-1,-,TGCGCCAGCAGCTTGGGGGGCCATCAGCCCCAGCATTTT,CASSLGGHQPQHF
TRBJ2-3,-,13,TRBV11-2,once,TGTGCCAGCAGCTTAGCCGGCGAGCACATAGAGTATTTT,CASSLAGEHIEYF
TRBJ2-7,-,15,TRBV27,-,TGTGCCAGCAGTTTAGGGACGGTTCCCTCCTACGAGCAGTACTTC,CASSLGTVPSYEQYF
TRBJ1-2,-,15,TRBV5-1,-,TGCGCCAGCAGCTTGTCGGGAGGAGGAAACTATGGCTACACCTTC,CASSLSGGGNYGYTF
TRBJ1-1,-,15,TRBV11-1,-,TGTGCCAGCAGCATCCGCCCCGGCGGGGGAACTGAAGCTTTCTTT,CASSIRPGGGTEAFF
TRBJ1-2,TRBD1,13,TRBV28,-,TGTGCCAGCAGCCTGGGACAGAACTATGGCTACACCTTC,CASSLGQNYGYTF
TRBJ2-2,-,18,TRBV10-2,-,TGCGCCAGCAGTGATATACCAAGCCAAGCGGCGGACACCGGGGAGCTGTTTTTT,CASSDIPSQAADTGELFF
TRBJ1-1,-,13,TRBV19,-,TGTGCCAGTACCTCGACCCTTATGGGGCAAGCTTTCTTT,CASTSTLMGQAFF